This TCR beta chain came from a study of blood T cells in healthy people across ages. V lost 2 bases and J lost 0; bases outside the gene matches: 3. The CDR3 covers 17 residues. Germline V gives CDR1 DFQATT, CDR2 SNEGSKA (reference sequence). Whole-study results and caveats: Naive and antigen-experienced cells could not be conclusively compared, given unsorted PBMCs. There was a strong correlation between TCR beta diversity and naive T cell percentage.

As to this clonotype: Antigen: not known.

Combining a sample-barcoded 5' primer with a J-beta primer mix, a second PCR ran for roughly 7 to 11 cycles. One entry per CDR3 protein, called by TCRdb with MiXCR from the 5' RACE reads. The sample yields 780,000 or so distinct CDR3 sequences, approximately 53% seen once. The chain links TRBV20-1 to TRBJ2-1; 14 nucleotides align to TRBD2. The sample was blood. This sequence was found in a man aged 35-49 years in good health. The CDR3 sequence: CSARRLAGGSSYNEQFF. In DNA form, the CDR3 reads TGCAGTGCTAGAAGACTAGCGGGAGGGAGCTCCTACAATGAGCAGTTCTTC.